Shown below are 16 T cell receptor beta chains from a single sample sequenced in a study of OX40 agonist ivuxolimab in advanced cancers. Sequenced by immunoSEQ multiplex PCR; TCRdb stores in-frame clones only, minus some. The sample holds more than 45,000 clones; 91% are singletons and the top ten take roughly 3.8%. Sequenced here: CD4+ or CD8+ T cells sorted from blood, sampled in a trial of the OX40 agonist ivuxolimab. Every receptor here comes from an adult with an advanced solid tumor such as melanoma, head and neck, liver or kidney cancer.

This chain joins TRBV5-6 and TRBJ1-3; D gene uncertain. V dropped 0 bases and J dropped 0 bases, with 7 bases sitting between them. The germline V gene encodes CDR1 SGHDT and CDR2 YYEEEE. The CDR3 sequence is 15 residues long. CDR3 sequence: CASSLGHFSGNTIYF. The CDR3 nucleotides read TGTGCCAGCAGCTTGGGACATTTCTCTGGAAACACCATATATTTT. The entire variable domain, with the rest obtained from reference TRBV5-6 and TRBJ1-3, is as follows: DAGVTQSPTHLIKTRGQQVTLRCSPKSGHDTVSWYQQALGQGPQFIFQYYEEEERQRGNFPDRFSGHQFPNYSSELNVNALLLGDSALYLCASSLGHFSGNTIYFGEGSWLTVV.

The rearrangement joins TRBV6-5 to TRBJ1-2; D possibly corresponds to TRBD1 (5 bases). The CDR3 spans 15 residues. Germline lookup yields CDR1 MNHEY and CDR2 SVGAGI. With 2 bases removed from V and 6 bases from J, the gap between germline ends came to 16 bases. The CDR3 spells CASSYIRGGAHGYTF. The CDR3 nucleotides are TGTGCCAGCAGTTACATCCGCGGGGGTGCCCATGGCTACACCTTC.

This clone was detected only once. J is TRBJ2-1 and V is TRBV4-1; TRBD2 agrees at 11 bases. CDR3 length: 14 residues. The ends lost 5 bases at V and 7 bases at J; junction bases unmatched: 4. Germline CDR1 MGHRA, CDR2 YSYEKL. CDR3 loop: CASSAGLAGNEQFF. The CDR3 region has the DNA TGCGCCAGCAGCGCCGGACTAGCGGGTAATGAGCAGTTCTTC.

This chain connects TRBV29-1 to TRBJ2-7; D uncertain. Germline V gives CDR1 SQVTM, CDR2 ANQGSEA. Between the trimmed V and J ends, which lost 5 bases and 7 bases, there was a span of 15 bases. CDR3 length: 12 residues. CDR3 loop: CSVKSFSGEQYF. CDR3 nucleotides: TGCAGCGTTAAAAGTTTTTCTGGGGAGCAGTACTTC.

The V gene is TRBV19, the J gene TRBJ2-5, with D possibly being TRBD2 (6 bases). Germline CDR1 reads LNHDA; CDR2 reads SQIVND (reference sequence). Trimming removed 5 bases at V and 5 bases at J, with 12 bases between. The CDR3 runs 13 residues. The CDR3 region is CASSSGDWETQYF. CDR3 nucleotide sequence: TGTGCCAGTAGTTCGGGAGATTGGGAGACCCAGTACTTC.

The V call is TRBV28, the J call TRBJ1-5; D is perhaps TRBD1 (5 bases). Trimming shortened V by 3 bases and J by 2 bases, and 11 bases separated the two germline ends. CDR1 is MDHEN, CDR2 SYDVKM, per germline. The CDR3 contains 15 residues. The CDR3 sequence is CASSFKGAGNQPQHF. In DNA form, the CDR3 reads TGTGCCAGCAGTTTTAAAGGGGCTGGCAATCAGCCCCAGCATTTT. The variable domain in full, with the rest retrieved from reference TRBV28 and TRBJ1-5, is DVKVTQSSRYLVKRTGEKVFLECVQDMDHENMFWYRQDPGLGLRLIYFSYDVKMKEKGDIPEGYSVSREKKERFSLILESASTNQTSMYLCASSFKGAGNQPQHFGDGTRLSIL.

The chain is built from TRBV4-3 and TRBJ1-3; D is uncertain. Germline CDR1 reads LGHNA; CDR2 reads YSLEER. The CDR3 spans 17 residues. Trimming removed 0 bases from V and 0 bases from J, with 12 bases in between. The CDR3 is CASSQDSTGASGNTIYF. As DNA, the CDR3 is TGCGCCAGCAGCCAAGATTCGACGGGCGCCTCTGGAAACACCATATATTTT.

The chain couples TRBV5-6 to TRBJ1-5; D call uncertain. The CDR3 runs to 12 residues. CDR1 is SGHDT, CDR2 YYEEEE, per germline. Trimming left V 0 bases short and J 11 bases short, with 9 bases between. The CDR3 region is CASSLGPTTQHF. The CDR3 bases are TGTGCCAGCAGCTTGGGTCCTACAACCCAGCATTTT.

The chain combines TRBV7-9 with TRBJ2-7, with 13 positions matching TRBD2. The junction had 7 bases not matched to a gene; V was cut back by 4 bases and J by 1 base. Germline loops: CDR1 SEHNR, CDR2 FQNEAQ (reference sequence). The CDR3 extends over 17 amino acids. The CDR3 DNA is TGTGCCAGCAGCTCTACGGAACTAGCGGGAGGGTCCTACGAGCAGTACTTC. Translating it yields CASSSTELAGGSYEQYF.

The V and J genes are TRBV7-9 and TRBJ2-1; 9 bases line up with TRBD2. The CDR3 loop spans 15 amino acids. Germline V gene lookup returns CDR1 SEHNR and CDR2 FQNEAQ (reference sequence). The ends lost 6 bases at V and 7 bases at J; junction bases unmatched: 10. The CDR3 is CASRDLAAGGNEQFF. CDR3 bases: TGTGCCAGCAGAGACCTAGCGGCGGGAGGGAATGAGCAGTTCTTC.

The rearrangement joins TRBV4-2 to TRBJ2-3; 14 bases map to TRBD2. This CDR3 region has 16 residues. J was trimmed by 4 bases and V by 1 base; bases with no gene match: 1. Germline-derived CDR1 and CDR2 are LGHNA and YNFKEQ. The CDR3 reads CASSQGLAGGPDTQYF. The CDR3 bases are TGTGCCAGCAGCCAAGGACTAGCGGGAGGGCCAGATACGCAGTATTTT.

This rearrangement joins TRBV4-3 to TRBJ1-2; unclear D gene. The V and J ends lost 0 bases and 2 bases respectively, with 10 bases between them. The CDR3 loop spans 15 amino acids. The germline gives CDR1 LGHNA, CDR2 YSLEER. CDR3 nucleotide sequence: TGCGCCAGCAGCCAAGAGGTAGCTGTCAACTATGGCTACACCTTC. Its protein is CASSQEVAVNYGYTF.

With regard to this clone: Within the sample, other DNA sequences also encode this same CDR3. The chain carries TRBV9 and TRBJ2-7, with D tentatively TRBD1 (5 bases). The V end lost 4 bases, the J end lost 3 bases, and 8 bases lay between the germline ends. CDR1 and CDR2 (germline): SGDLS, YYNGEE. CDR3 length: 12 amino acids. CDR3 DNA: TGTGCCAGCAGCCCTACAGGCTACGAGCAGTACTTC. This encodes CASSPTGYEQYF.

The chain recombines TRBV7-9 with TRBJ2-7, with D perhaps matching TRBD2 (5 bases). Germline lookup yields CDR1 SEHNR and CDR2 FQNEAQ (reference sequence). Between the trimmed V and J ends, which lost 5 bases and 0 bases, there was a span of 17 bases. The CDR3 contains 16 residues. The CDR3 sequence: CASSGRSAESSYEQYF. The CDR3 DNA is TGTGCCAGCAGCGGGCGTTCAGCGGAAAGCTCCTACGAGCAGTACTTC.

The V call is TRBV10-3, the J call TRBJ1-3; 7 bases map to TRBD1. The CDR3 is 14 amino acids. J was trimmed by 0 bases and V by 7 bases; bases with no gene match: 3. Germline CDR1 reads ENHRY; CDR2 reads SYGVKD. The CDR3 region is CAITRGSSGNTIYF. The CDR3 nucleotides are TGTGCCATCACCAGGGGGTCCTCTGGAAACACCATATATTTT.

The genes are TRBV7-3 and TRBJ1-2; no firm D call. CDR1 SGHTA and CDR2 FQGTGA come from the germline V gene. Between the trimmed V and J ends, which lost 5 bases and 5 bases, there was a span of 21 bases. This CDR3 is built from 16 residues. DNA for the CDR3: TGTGCCAGCAGCCCAGATAATGGGGTAGGGAGTTATGGCTACACCTTC. Its translation: CASSPDNGVGSYGYTF.